Listed here are 5 T cell receptor beta chains from one sample, sequenced in a study of a mutant IDH1 vaccine in newly diagnosed glioma (dated by TCRdb to about 2021). Sample time point, as interpreted from the label and publication: week 5, during vaccination. A 20-mer mutant IDH1 peptide at 300 micrograms in Montanide made up each vaccine dose, which was injected subcutaneously together with topical imiquimod. Library method: the immunoSEQ multiplex PCR assay. Held by TCRdb, this immuneACCESS table contains in-frame sequences only and omits some clones. Under half of the omission traces to an unresolved V gene where checked; the cause of the rest is unknown. The sample table shows 70,000 to 100,000 clones, and around nine tenths are seen once. The ten top clones hold roughly 0.56% of the sample. No antigen is known for these receptors. This specimen was PBMCs, taken from a glioma patient whose treatment included an IDH1 peptide vaccine. Source of these receptors: a woman between 45 and 65 years old with glioma.

The gene calls are TRBV30 and TRBJ2-1, with 13 bases that match TRBD2. The CDR3 has 15 residues. J gave up 9 bases and V 0 bases, and 5 bases lay outside the gene matches. Germline V CDR1 and CDR2: GTSNPN, SVGIG (reference sequence). Here the CDR3 reads CAWSVLLAGGSEQFF. The CDR3 region has the DNA TGTGCCTGGAGTGTACTACTAGCGGGAGGGAGTGAGCAGTTCTTC.

V and J are TRBV6-6 and TRBJ2-7; no definite D call. Germline CDR1 MNHNY, CDR2 SVGAGI (reference sequence). The CDR3 spans 15 residues. V was trimmed by 6 bases and J by 0 bases, leaving 15 bases between them. CDR3 protein: CASSSGSRYSYEQYF. CDR3 sequence (DNA): TGTGCCAGCAGCTCGGGCAGCAGATACTCCTACGAGCAGTACTTC.

J is TRBJ2-2 and V is TRBV5-1, with D perhaps TRBD2 (6 bases). Looked up from germline, CDR1 is SGHRS and CDR2 is YFSETQ. Between the trimmed V and J ends, which lost 3 bases and 2 bases, there was a span of 11 bases. This CDR3 is built from 15 residues. The CDR3 DNA is TGCGCCAGCAGCTCGAGGGGACTTAACACCGGGGAGCTGTTTTTT. Amino acids: CASSSRGLNTGELFF.

The rearrangement uses TRBV18 and TRBJ2-3, with D unclear. This CDR3 has 11 amino acids. V lost 2 bases to trimming and J lost 4 bases, with 1 base between them. Per the germline V gene, CDR1 is KGHSH and CDR2 is LQKENI. CDR3 in amino acids: CASSPSDTQYF. CDR3 in DNA: TGTGCCAGCTCACCATCAGATACGCAGTATTTT.

The chain couples TRBV7-3 to TRBJ2-7; possibly TRBD1 or TRBD2 for D (5 bases each). The germline V and J ends were trimmed by 3 bases and 5 bases, with 23 bases remaining between them. This CDR3 region has 17 residues. Germline V gene data show CDR1 as SGHTA and CDR2 as FQGTGA. The CDR3 region is CASSFGNGTTIPHEQYF. The DNA of the CDR3 is TGTGCCAGCAGCTTCGGGAACGGGACCACAATCCCCCACGAGCAGTACTTC.